This TCR beta chain was observed in a study of Graves' ophthalmopathy and Graves' hyperthyroidism. Background on the study: Researchers obtained peripheral blood at initial diagnosis, before any treatment had begun. Study results and limitations: In blood, most expanded thyroid clonotypes above 0.001 frequency were also detected.

CDR3 size: 11 residues. Trimming stripped 4 bases from V and 7 bases from J, with 8 bases between. From germline, CDR1 is SEHNR and CDR2 FQNEAQ (reference sequence). The TCR beta CDR3 regions underwent amplification from RNA transcripts. HTBI primers primed a first-round RT-PCR, and a second-round multiplex PCR followed. TCRdb used MiXCR to reprocess the multiplex PCR reads, holding one entry per CDR3 protein. The sample consists of under 350,000 distinct CDR3 sequences, 17% of them appearing once. This clonotype was seen many times. The antigen is unknown. The specimen was peripheral blood. The TCR comes from an adult man with Graves' ophthalmopathy. The rearrangement links TRBV7-9 to TRBJ2-7; D gene uncertain. The CDR3 reads CASSYIGEQYF. The CDR3 DNA is TGTGCCAGCAGCTACATCGGGGAGCAGTACTTC.